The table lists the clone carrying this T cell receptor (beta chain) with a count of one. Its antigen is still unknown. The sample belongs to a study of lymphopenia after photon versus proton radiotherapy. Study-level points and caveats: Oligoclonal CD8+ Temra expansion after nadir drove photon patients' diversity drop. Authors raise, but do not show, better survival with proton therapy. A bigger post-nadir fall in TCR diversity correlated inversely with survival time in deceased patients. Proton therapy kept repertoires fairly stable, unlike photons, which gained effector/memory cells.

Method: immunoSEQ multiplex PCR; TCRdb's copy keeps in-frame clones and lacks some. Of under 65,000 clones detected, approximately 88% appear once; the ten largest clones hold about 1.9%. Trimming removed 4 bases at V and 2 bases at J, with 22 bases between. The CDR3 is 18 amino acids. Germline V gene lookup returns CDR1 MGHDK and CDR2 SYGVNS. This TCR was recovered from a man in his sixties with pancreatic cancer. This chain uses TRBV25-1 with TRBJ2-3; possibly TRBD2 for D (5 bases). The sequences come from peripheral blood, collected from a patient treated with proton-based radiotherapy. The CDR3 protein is CASSVLRTLPGSTDTQYF. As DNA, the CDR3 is TGTGCCAGCAGTGTGTTGAGGACTCTCCCTGGTTCCACAGATACGCAGTATTTT.